One and the same sample provided the 8 T cell receptor beta chains below, sequenced in a study of CD8 T cells in ankylosing spondylitis. Findings and caveats of the study: Roughly 8 highly homologous variants made up a TCR beta motif that seemed to typify ankylosing spondylitis blood.

In TCRdb, the 5' RACE reads were re-called with MiXCR into one record per CDR3 protein. Of 200,000 to 250,000 distinct CDR3 sequences detected, about 7% appear once; the ten largest clones hold approximately 15%. Their antigens remain unidentified. The sequencing input was blood, either unsorted or a sorted T cell fraction (not recorded which). These receptors were taken from a male donor with ankylosing spondylitis.

This clonotype was counted ten times or more. The chain links TRBV4-3 to TRBJ1-2, with D unclear. The CDR3 totals 16 residues. V was trimmed by 1 base and J by 8 bases, leaving 20 bases between them. CDR1 is LGHNA, CDR2 YSLEER, per germline. The CDR3 protein is CASSQGGDILQGGYTF. DNA of the CDR3: TGCGCCAGCAGCCAAGGAGGAGACATCTTACAAGGGGGCTACACCTTC.

This clonotype was detected many times. CDR3: CASSLGAANTEAFF. The CDR3 nucleotides read TGTGCCAGCAGCTTAGGGGCAGCGAACACTGAAGCTTTCTTT. This chain uses TRBV7-9 with TRBJ1-1; D call uncertain. Germline V gene data show CDR1 as SEHNR and CDR2 as FQNEAQ (reference sequence). The CDR3 covers 14 residues. V lost 1 base to trimming and J lost 1 base, with 7 bases between them.

This chain uses TRBV7-6 with TRBJ1-2; possibly TRBD1 for D (5 bases). Trimming left V 0 bases short and J 4 bases short, with 12 bases between. This CDR3 is built from 15 residues. Germline V gene sequence: CDR1 SGHVS, CDR2 FNYEAQ. CDR3 DNA: TGTGCCAGCAGCTTAGCGGGACGGAATCCCTATGGCTACACCTTC. It translates to CASSLAGRNPYGYTF.

This clonotype was seen at least ten times. This chain connects TRBV7-2 to TRBJ2-2; the D is unclear. V was cut by 8 bases and J by 4 bases, with 5 bases left in between. This CDR3 has 11 residues. Germline loops: CDR1 SGHTA, CDR2 FQGNSA. The CDR3 loop reads CASGSTGELFF. CDR3 coding DNA: TGTGCCAGCGGCAGCACCGGGGAGCTGTTTTTT. Variable domain in full (rest from reference TRBV7-2 and TRBJ2-2): GAGVSQSPSNKVTEKGKDVELRCDPISGHTALYWYRQSLGQGLEFLIYFQGNSAPDKSGLPSDRFSAERTGGSVSTLTIQRTQQEDSAVYLCASGSTGELFFGEGSRLTVL.

The chain joins TRBV7-2 to TRBJ2-7; 7 bases line up with TRBD1. CDR1 is SGHTA, CDR2 FQGNSA, per germline. J lost 1 base, V lost 5 bases, and 8 bases had no gene match. The CDR3 covers 15 residues. CDR3 nucleotides: TGTGCCAGCAGCCGCGTACCGGGACAGTCCTACGAGCAGTACTTC. Protein sequence: CASSRVPGQSYEQYF.

This clonotype was picked up many times. The rearrangement uses TRBV27 and TRBJ2-7; D is possibly TRBD2 (5 bases). V gave up 5 bases and J gave up 4 bases, with 18 bases separating them. Germline assignment: CDR1 MNHEY and CDR2 SMNVEV (reference sequence). This CDR3 spans 15 amino acids. The CDR3 bases are TGTGCCAGCAGTCCCCTATCGGGAACAACTTACGAGCAGTACTTC. Translated: CASSPLSGTTYEQYF.

This clonotype has a count of ten or more. V usage is TRBV4-1 and J usage is TRBJ2-7; 8 bases are shared with TRBD1. The V and J ends lost 0 bases and 7 bases, in that order; junction bases with no gene match: 11. This CDR3 has 16 amino acids. The germline gives CDR1 MGHRA, CDR2 YSYEKL. The CDR3 region is CASSQEPPQGVWEQYF. The CDR3 DNA reads as TGCGCCAGCAGCCAAGAGCCCCCACAGGGGGTTTGGGAGCAGTACTTC.

This clonotype was observed many times. V is TRBV5-1 and J is TRBJ2-3; TRBD2 matches 9 bases. The CDR3 consists of 19 residues. V gave up 0 bases and J gave up 3 bases; unmatched junction bases: 14. Germline V gene data show CDR1 as SGHRS and CDR2 as YFSETQ. CDR3 sequence (DNA): TGCGCCAGCAGCTTGGATCCGAGACTAGCGGCCACCCAGACAGATACGCAGTATTTT. It translates to CASSLDPRLAATQTDTQYF.